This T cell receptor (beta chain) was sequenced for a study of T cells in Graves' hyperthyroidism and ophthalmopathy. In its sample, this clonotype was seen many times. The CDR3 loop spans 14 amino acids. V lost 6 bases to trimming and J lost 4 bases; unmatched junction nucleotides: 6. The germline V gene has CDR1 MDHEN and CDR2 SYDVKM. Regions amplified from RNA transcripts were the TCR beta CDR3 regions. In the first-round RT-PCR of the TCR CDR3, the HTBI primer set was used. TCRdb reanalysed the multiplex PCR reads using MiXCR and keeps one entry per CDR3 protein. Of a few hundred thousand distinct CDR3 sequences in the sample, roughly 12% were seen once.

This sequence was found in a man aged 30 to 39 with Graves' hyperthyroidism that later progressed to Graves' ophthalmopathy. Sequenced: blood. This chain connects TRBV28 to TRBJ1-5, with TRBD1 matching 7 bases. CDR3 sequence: CASSRRQGNQPQHF. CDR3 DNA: TGTGCCAGCAGCCGCCGACAGGGTAATCAGCCCCAGCATTTT.